The 9 T cell receptor beta chains given below trace back to one sample, sequenced in a study of PD-L1 blockade in urothelial cancer. Time point denoted: pretreatment peripheral blood. The protocol was immunoSEQ multiplex PCR, while the TCRdb copy is restricted to in-frame clones and leaves out a portion. The sample holds 85,000 to 90,000 clones, about 84% seen once. Specimen: PBMCs, collected around atezolizumab (anti-PD-L1) treatment. These receptors originate from a man aged 55 to 70 with urothelial cancer.

The chain carries TRBV9 and TRBJ2-7; D is possibly TRBD1 (6 bases). Germline loops: CDR1 SGDLS, CDR2 YYNGEE. The CDR3 runs 15 residues. Trimming took 2 bases from V and 3 from J, leaving 15 bases between them. CDR3 sequence (DNA): TGTGCCAGCAGCGTCTCCCCCGGGACACACTACGAGCAGTACTTC. It specifies CASSVSPGTHYEQYF.

The rearrangement links TRBV6-1 to TRBJ2-7; the D is unclear. The CDR3 totals 11 residues. V gave up 4 bases and J gave up 4 bases, with 5 bases separating them. Per the germline V gene, CDR1 is MNHNS and CDR2 is SASEGT. The CDR3 DNA is TGTGCCAGCAGTGGACTTTACGAGCAGTACTTC. This translates into CASSGLYEQYF.

The V call is TRBV7-8, the J call TRBJ2-3, with D tentatively TRBD2 (5 bases). Germline assignment: CDR1 SGHVS and CDR2 FQNEAQ. The CDR3 has 13 amino acids. The V end was cut by 2 bases, the J end by 4 bases, with 7 bases between. CDR3 protein: CASSLRGPDTQYF. The CDR3 region has the DNA TGTGCCAGCAGCTTACGAGGGCCAGATACGCAGTATTTT. The full variable domain, in which reference TRBV7-8 and TRBJ2-3 provide the parts outside the CDR3, is GAGVSQSPRYKVAKRGQDVALRCDPISGHVSLFWYQQALGQGPEFLTYFQNEAQLDKSGLPSDRFFAERPEGSVSTLKIQRTQQEDSAVYLCASSLRGPDTQYFGPGTRLTVL.

This rearrangement joins TRBV5-1 to TRBJ2-3, with D possibly TRBD2 on 5 matching bases. There are 12 residues in the CDR3. Germline-derived CDR1 and CDR2 are SGHRS and YFSETQ. Trimming cost V 4 bases and J 4 bases, with 7 bases left between them. This CDR3 reads CASSEGSDTQYF. CDR3 nucleotides: TGCGCCAGCAGCGAGGGCTCAGATACGCAGTATTTT. Based on the CDR3 plus reference TRBV5-1 and TRBJ2-3, the full variable domain is KAGVTQTPRYLIKTRGQQVTLSCSPISGHRSVSWYQQTPGQGLQFLFEYFSETQRNKGNFPGRFSGRQFSNSRSEMNVSTLELGDSALYLCASSEGSDTQYFGPGTRLTVL.

This clone appeared a few times. The chain employs TRBV4-2 and TRBJ1-5; 9 nucleotides agree with TRBD1. V gave up 3 bases and J gave up 7 bases; unmatched junction bases: 7. Germline V gives CDR1 LGHNA, CDR2 YNFKEQ. This CDR3 comprises 15 residues. The CDR3 sequence is CASSQGHGTGQPQHF. For the CDR3, the DNA is TGTGCCAGCAGCCAGGGGCACGGGACAGGGCAGCCCCAGCATTTT.

This rearrangement joins TRBV5-4 to TRBJ1-1; TRBD1 aligns across 7 bases. Looked up from germline, CDR1 is SGHNT and CDR2 is YYREEE (reference sequence). V was clipped by 5 bases and J by 4 bases; unmatched bases: 8. The CDR3 sequence is 14 residues long. The CDR3 coding sequence is TGTGCCAGCAGATCGACAGGGAACCCCACTGAAGCTTTCTTT. Translated, it gives CASRSTGNPTEAFF.

This sequence joins TRBV6-5 and TRBJ2-3; 8 bases line up with TRBD1. The CDR3 extends over 14 amino acids. From germline, CDR1 is MNHEY and CDR2 SVGAGI. V trimming: 6 bases; J trimming: 1 base; junction bases outside the gene matches: 3. The CDR3 sequence is CASRRTGRTDTQYF. CDR3 DNA: TGTGCCAGCAGACGGACAGGGCGCACAGATACGCAGTATTTT.

In this sample, this clone turned up a few times. This chain connects TRBV27 to TRBJ1-6; D may be TRBD1 (6 bases). V was cut by 4 bases and J by 6 bases, with 10 bases left in between. Germline CDR1 and CDR2: MNHEY and SMNVEV (reference sequence). This CDR3 comprises 14 residues. CDR3 protein: CASSSTGFNSPLHF. The CDR3 bases are TGTGCCAGCAGTTCTACAGGGTTTAATTCACCCCTCCACTTT.

V gene TRBV5-6 combines with J gene TRBJ2-2, with TRBD2 matching 7 bases. CDR1 is SGHDT and CDR2 is YYEEEE in the germline V gene. The CDR3 has 16 amino acids. The V segment lost 4 bases and the J segment 2 bases; nucleotides outside the gene matches: 8. In DNA form, the CDR3 reads TGTGCCAGCAGCCTGCGGACGGGACTAAACACCGGGGAGCTGTTTTTT. Translation: CASSLRTGLNTGELFF.